This TCR beta chain came from a study of beta chain features in type 1 diabetes. Purity (above 95%) was reached by all sorted populations. Investigators reverse transcribed all isolated RNA, so they sequenced expressed TCRB transcripts. Sequencing of naive, central memory and regulatory T cell samples gave an average of around 3.5 million reads. The data were produced by immunoSEQ multiplex PCR, yet TCRdb's version contains in-frame clones alone and is incomplete. Of roughly 370,000 clones in the sample, approximately 15% were seen once. The ends were cut back, 2 bases at V and 2 bases at J, with 8 bases in the middle. Germline lookup yields CDR1 SGDLS and CDR2 YYNGEE. CDR3 length: 15 residues.

V usage is TRBV9 and J usage is TRBJ2-6; possibly TRBD2 for D (5 bases). Sequenced sample: naive CD4+ T cells from blood. The clonotype was recovered from a young man in good health. The CDR3 region is CASSVGSAGANVLTF. In DNA form, the CDR3 reads TGTGCCAGCAGCGTGGGGAGCGCTGGGGCCAACGTCCTGACTTTC.